Listed here are 14 T cell receptor beta chains from one sample, sequenced in a study of T cell repertoires in cytomegalovirus infection. TCRdb called the reads again in MiXCR, with one record for every CDR3 protein. The sample holds roughly 730,000 distinct CDR3 sequences, around 31% seen once. What these receptors recognize is not known. Source: cultured PBMCs, taken from culture after CMV antigen stimulation. The receptors come from a human donor in good health (CMV status not recorded). Some clones in this sample may be carry-over from other donors' samples.

In this sample, this clonotype turned up a few times. The chain is built from TRBV11-2 and TRBJ2-1, with D unclear. V lost 5 bases, J lost 0 bases, and 14 bases lay in between. The germline V gene encodes CDR1 SGHAT and CDR2 FQNNGV. The CDR3 has 16 residues. For the CDR3, the DNA is TGTGCCAGCAGCAATCCCCAGTTGAGCTCCTACAATGAGCAGTTCTTC. This sequence encodes CASSNPQLSSYNEQFF. The full variable domain, with the rest looked up from reference TRBV11-2 and TRBJ2-1, is EAGVAQSPRYKIIEKRQSVAFWCNPISGHATLYWYQQILGQGPKLLIQFQNNGVVDDSQLPKDRFSAERLKGVDSTLKIQPAKLEDSAVYLCASSNPQLSSYNEQFFGPGTRLTVL.

The chain is built from TRBV7-9 and TRBJ2-7; D unclear. From germline, CDR1 is SEHNR and CDR2 FQNEAQ (reference sequence). CDR3 size: 13 residues. With 5 bases removed from V and 2 bases from J, the gap between germline ends came to 10 bases. In DNA form, the CDR3 reads TGTGCCAGCAGCGTATTTGTGGCCTACGAGCAGTACTTC. Its protein product is CASSVFVAYEQYF.

This clonotype was recorded only once. Possible read error: a much larger clone is one base away. The CDR3 sequence: CASSIGYEQFF. The CDR3 nucleotides are TGTGCCAGCAGCATAGGTTATGAGCAGTTCTTC. The V call is TRBV3-1, the J call TRBJ2-1, with D unclear. The germline gives CDR1 LGHDT, CDR2 YNNKEL (reference sequence). V was trimmed by 5 bases and J by 8 bases, leaving 7 bases between them. The CDR3 contains 11 residues.

This chain connects TRBV2 to TRBJ2-7; D is unclear. Trimming pared 1 base from V and 5 bases from J, leaving 12 bases between. Germline V gives CDR1 SNHLY, CDR2 FYNNEI. This CDR3 is 14 amino acids long. The CDR3 sequence: CASSEGREVHEQYF. CDR3 DNA sequence: TGTGCCAGCAGTGAAGGTCGCGAGGTCCACGAGCAGTACTTC. Drawing the rest from reference TRBV2 and TRBJ2-7, the complete variable domain is EPEVTQTPSHQVTQMGQEVILRCVPISNHLYFYWYRQILGQKVEFLVSFYNNEISEKSEIFDDQFSVERPDGSNFTLKIRSTKLEDSAMYFCASSEGREVHEQYFGPGTRLTVT.

The chain is built from TRBV5-1 and TRBJ1-2; no clear D. V was pared by 4 bases and J by 1 base, with 14 bases between. CDR3 length: 15 residues. Germline V gene sequence: CDR1 SGHRS, CDR2 YFSETQ. This CDR3 is CASSQTDPYNYGYTF. CDR3 DNA: TGCGCCAGCAGCCAAACAGATCCTTATAACTATGGCTACACCTTC.

This clonotype was observed a handful of times. The chain joins TRBV28 to TRBJ1-1; D may be TRBD1 (6 bases). Looked up from germline, CDR1 is MDHEN and CDR2 is SYDVKM. The CDR3 is made up of 14 amino acids. V lost 3 bases, J lost 4 bases, and 12 bases lay in between. CDR3 sequence (DNA): TGTGCCAGCAGTTTCTGGGGGCAGGGCACTGAAGCTTTCTTT. This encodes CASSFWGQGTEAFF.

The rearrangement links TRBV2 to TRBJ2-5; tentative D call: TRBD1 (5 bases). The CDR3 consists of 14 residues. The V gene lost 6 bases and the J gene lost 4 bases, with 15 bases spanning the gap. Germline CDR1 SNHLY, CDR2 FYNNEI. CDR3 loop: CASRMSQGVETQYF. The DNA for the CDR3 is TGTGCCAGCAGGATGTCCCAGGGCGTAGAGACCCAGTACTTC.

The rearrangement links TRBV4-2 to TRBJ2-1; 7 bases are shared with TRBD2. The CDR3 has 19 residues. With 0 bases clipped from V and 7 bases from J, the junction kept 18 bases outside the gene matches. The V gene's germline CDR1 is LGHNA and CDR2 YNFKEQ. CDR3 DNA sequence: TGTGCCAGCAGCCAAGATCGGGCTAGCGGCCCACCCCGCTTTAATGAGCAGTTCTTC. It is translated as CASSQDRASGPPRFNEQFF.

In its sample, this clonotype was seen a few times. This rearrangement joins TRBV6-5 to TRBJ2-5; D remains ambiguous. Germline CDR1 MNHEY, CDR2 SVGAGI. Trimming took off 5 bases at V and 5 bases at J, with 15 bases between the two ends. The CDR3 extends over 14 amino acids. In nucleotides, the CDR3 is TGTGCCAGCAGTCCTTATTGGGCCCGGGAGACCCAGTACTTC. Its translation: CASSPYWARETQYF.

The V call is TRBV12-3 or TRBV12-4, the J call TRBJ1-1; D uncertain. The V end was cut by 4 bases, the J end by 6 bases, with 12 bases between. This CDR3 is 13 amino acids long. CDR3 bases: TGTGCCAGCAGTTCCCCTGCGGGCCCTGAAGCTTTCTTT. Encoded protein: CASSSPAGPEAFF.

This clonotype was found many times. The chain couples TRBV7-2 to TRBJ2-7, with a possible D match to TRBD2 (5 bases). The CDR3 covers 15 residues. Germline V gives CDR1 SGHTA, CDR2 FQGNSA. The germline V and J ends were trimmed by 1 base and 3 bases, with 13 bases remaining between them. In nucleotides, the CDR3 is TGTGCCAGCAGCTTAGTCGGGTTAGCGCGCTACGAGCAGTACTTC. This gives the protein CASSLVGLARYEQYF.

This clonotype was observed a handful of times. This chain joins TRBV7-6 and TRBJ2-3; 15 nucleotides match TRBD2. The CDR3 length is 15 residues. The V gene end was trimmed by 5 bases and the J gene end by 11 bases; junction bases not matched to a gene: 8. The germline V gene has CDR1 SGHVS and CDR2 FNYEAQ. The CDR3 reads CASSRGLAGGIKQYF. In nucleotides, the CDR3 is TGTGCCAGCAGCCGAGGACTAGCGGGGGGGATTAAGCAGTATTTT.

This chain joins TRBV12-3 or TRBV12-4 and TRBJ1-6; D is ambiguous. The CDR3 consists of 18 residues. V was pared by 2 bases and J by 3 bases, with 17 bases between. CDR3 nucleotide sequence: TGTGCCAGCAGTTTAACGCGCTTTCGGCAGGACTATAATTCACCCCTCCACTTT. Its translation: CASSLTRFRQDYNSPLHF.

J is TRBJ2-3 and V is TRBV6-1; TRBD2 might be the D (5 bases). With 1 base removed from V and 10 bases from J, the gap between germline ends came to 12 bases. CDR1 is MNHNS and CDR2 is SASEGT in the germline V gene. This CDR3 comprises 13 residues. The DNA for the CDR3 is TGTGCCAGCAGTGAAGAGAGGGCCTATGCGCAGTATTTT. It codes for CASSEERAYAQYF.